This T cell receptor (beta chain) is from a study of CD8 T cells in ankylosing spondylitis. The study, taken as a whole, reports: It appeared that ankylosing spondylitis blood was characterized by a TCR beta motif of several highly homologous variants. Clones linked to disease were reported to show significant enrichment in matched ankylosing spondylitis synovial fluid. Disease-linked clones displayed a CD8+ phenotype and appeared relatively rarely in peripheral blood.

This clonotype was observed at least ten times. Its antigen is as yet unknown. Losses at the gene ends were 4 bases for V and 10 bases for J; bases not matched to a gene: 3. The germline gives CDR1 MNHNY, CDR2 SVGAGI (reference sequence). The CDR3 totals 13 residues. TCR beta libraries were made by quantitative 5'-RACE with molecular barcodes. TCRdb reprocessed the 5' RACE reads with MiXCR, giving one entry per CDR3 protein. The sample records 700,000 to 1,000,000 distinct CDR3 sequences, around 11% being singletons. J is TRBJ1-4 and V is TRBV6-6; 10 nucleotides align to TRBD1. The sequence was collected from a male donor with ankylosing spondylitis. The sample consisted of blood, either unsorted or a sorted T cell fraction (not recorded which). CDR3 DNA sequence: TGTGCCAGCAGTTTCGGACAGGGGGGAAAACTGTTTTTT. Protein sequence: CASSFGQGGKLFF.